These 4 T cell receptor beta chains originate from one sample sequenced in a study of T cell responses to AZD1222 COVID-19 vaccine (dated by TCRdb to the early 2020s). The library came from the immunoSEQ multiplex PCR assay. The clones in this table, taken by TCRdb from immuneACCESS, are in-frame only. Not every clone is retained; where verified, under half of the shortfall comes from an unresolved V gene, and the cause of the rest is unknown. The sample table lists about 77,000 clones, about 92% of them with a count of one. The top ten clones comprise approximately 4.5% of the sample. The time point tag for this specimen amounts to: about 28 days (+/-7) after the second vaccine dose. The source material was peripheral blood, sampled 28 days after the second AZD1222 dose. The receptors derive from an adult who received the AZD1222 COVID-19 vaccine.

The chain couples TRBV6-5 to TRBJ1-4, with D perhaps TRBD1 (5 bases). CDR1 MNHEY and CDR2 SVGAGI come from the germline V gene. Trimming took 5 bases from V and 7 from J, leaving 8 bases between them. This CDR3 comprises 12 residues. The CDR3, as DNA: TGTGCCAGCAGTATGAGGGGTGAAAAACTGTTTTTT. Protein: CASSMRGEKLFF.

V usage is TRBV3-1 (or the pseudogene TRBV3-2) and J usage is TRBJ2-1; 12 nucleotides align to TRBD2. This CDR3 has 14 residues. V dropped 6 bases and J dropped 10; count of bases not matched to a gene: 7. Germline CDR1 is LGHDT and CDR2 is YNNKEL (reference sequence). The CDR3 nucleotides read TGTGCCAGCAGGATGACTAGCGGGAGACACGAGCAGTTCTTC. It translates to CASRMTSGRHEQFF.

V is TRBV28 and J is TRBJ1-5; no reliable D call. This CDR3 has 14 amino acids. Trimming pared 7 bases from V and 6 bases from J, leaving 16 bases between. Germline loops: CDR1 MDHEN, CDR2 SYDVKM. The CDR3 DNA sequence: TGTGCCAGCACCCCGTCTGGGGTTGGTCAGCCCCAGCATTTT. As protein: CASTPSGVGQPQHF.

This chain links TRBV4-1 with TRBJ2-2; D gene unclear. The germline gives CDR1 MGHRA, CDR2 YSYEKL. The CDR3 extends over 17 amino acids. The V and J ends lost 4 bases and 0 bases respectively, with 15 bases between them. Written as DNA, the CDR3 is TGCGCCAGCAGCCTCTACGTAAAACCTTCGAACACCGGGGAGCTGTTTTTT. Translating gives CASSLYVKPSNTGELFF.